This TCR beta chain appears in the sequencing data of a study of T cell changes during pregnancy in multiple sclerosis. The CDR3 has 15 residues. V lost 7 bases to trimming and J lost 4 bases, with 19 bases between them. CDR1 is SNHLY, CDR2 FYNNEI, per germline. Some clones are missing from TCRdb's copy, which holds only in-frame ones; the method was immunoSEQ multiplex PCR. The table shows about 36,000 clones, with around 90% occurring only once. V is TRBV2 and J is TRBJ1-2; a possible D gene is TRBD1 (5 bases). The starting material was CD4+ T cells from peripheral blood mononuclear cells, obtained after pregnancy. The TCR was taken from a female donor with multiple sclerosis, enrolled in a pregnancy study. CDR3 sequence: CASNRGGQTSYGYTF. The CDR3 DNA is TGTGCCAGCAACCGGGGGGGTCAGACAAGCTATGGCTACACCTTC.